This TCR beta chain came from a study of T-cell reconstitution after alpha-beta-depleted transplantation in children. Trimming removed 6 bases from V and 5 bases from J, with 23 bases in between. The length of the CDR3 is 17 residues. For TCRbeta, the library was prepared with unique molecular identifiers. MiXCR was run by TCRdb on the PCR reads, yielding one entry per CDR3 protein. The sample includes about a million distinct CDR3 sequences, roughly 29% of them seen just once. The rearrangement links TRBV12-3 or TRBV12-4 to TRBJ2-1; D possibly corresponds to TRBD1 (6 bases). The material sequenced was PBMCs, mostly from graft donor cells, taken 360 days after TCRalphabeta/CD19-depleted stem cell transplant. The sequence derives from a boy under two years old who had a stem cell transplant for SCID, so the T cells may come from the graft donor. The CDR3 nucleotides are TGTGCCAGCAGCCAATCGTACAGGGCCGAGTTCCACAATGAGCAGTTCTTC. It codes for CASSQSYRAEFHNEQFF.